This TCR beta chain derives from a study of radiotherapy plus CTLA-4 blockade in lung cancer. J was trimmed by 1 base and V by 10 bases; bases with no gene match: 10. This CDR3 has 15 residues. Germline assignment: CDR1 SGHAT and CDR2 FQDESV (reference sequence). Profiling relied on immunoSEQ multiplex PCR, and the TCRdb table lists in-frame clones only, not all of them. The sample yields about 43,000 clones, 60% to 70% seen once. This TCR was sampled from a human donor with non-small cell lung cancer who had a partial response to radiotherapy plus ipilimumab. This chain connects TRBV11-1 to TRBJ2-5; TRBD2 matches 9 bases. The sample consisted of peripheral blood, taken from a patient treated with radiotherapy plus ipilimumab. The CDR3 protein is CATAGGPYGQETQYF. CDR3 sequence (DNA): TGTGCCACCGCGGGAGGGCCGTATGGCCAAGAGACCCAGTACTTC.